The clone carrying this TCR beta chain was seen only a few times. The antigen remains unidentified. Assay: immunoSEQ multiplex PCR; the TCRdb copy retains only in-frame clones and omits some. The top ten clones hold over 15% of a sample with some 78,000 clones, 88% of them seen once. The CDR3 sequence is 13 residues long. Trimming stripped 2 bases from V and 9 bases from J, with 8 bases between. CDR1 is MDHEN, CDR2 SYDVKM, per germline. The sample is drawn from a study of identifying expanded T cells in peripheral blood. Whole-study findings and limits: About 1.3 clones differed between technical replicates, versus approximately 17 and 20 over time. Across healthy donors, higher total template counts meant significantly greater roughly 2-week count variance.

Sequencing used blood. The clonotype comes from a person aged 18-70 years in good health. The chain uses TRBV28 and TRBJ1-6; no definite D call. The CDR3 sequence: CASSLEFGSPLHF. The CDR3 DNA reads TGTGCCAGCAGTTTAGAGTTTGGTTCACCCCTCCACTTT.